This TCR beta chain is from a study of blood T cell repertoires in COVID-19 (dated by TCRdb to the early 2020s). Broadly, across the study: Samples covering the acute and convalescent phases of COVID-19 were provided by collaborators in the United States, Italy and Spain. The repertoires were released in a freely available public database intended as a resource for research on the immune response to SARS-CoV-2. The samples were drawn from two sources: the first 160 participants of the ongoing ImmuneRACE study, and about 1,300 subjects contributed by 6 global collaborators. The material from the prospective study consisted of cDNA or gDNA derived from T cells, B-cell-depleted T cells, or PBMCs. The dataset comprised deeply sampled blood TCRbeta repertoires from subjects exposed to, actively infected with, or recovered from COVID-19. Sample metadata almost always included a de-identified subject ID, COVID-19 status, age in years and sex. Where available, HLA class I and class II types were obtained from metadata supplied by the sample provider rather than from assay-based typing. Here is what the overall study found, with its caveats: The quantity of clinical and demographic metadata differed by source and by participant and was supplied without curation.

The CDR3 contains 16 residues, cysteine and phenylalanine counted. Left in the record is the CDR3 DNA by itself, 48 bases read in frame from the first base. Relative to germline, V is missing 1 base and J is missing 3 bases, with 0 bases of the junction outside any gene match. Reading the germline V gene (reference sequence) gives CDR1 LNHNV and CDR2 YYDKDF. TCRbeta CDR3 regions were amplified from genomic DNA by means of the immunoSEQ Assay, a bias-controlled multiplex PCR. The published analysis was carried out like this. Within the assay, amplification of reference gene primers was used to estimate how many nucleated cells each sample contained. Sequence reads were collapsed and filtered to measure the absolute abundance of every unique TCRbeta CDR3 rearrangement. Productive Simpson clonality was computed per sample as the square root of Simpson's diversity index over productive rearrangements. TCRdb retrieved this table from immuneACCESS and kept in-frame rearrangements only. Not all clones are present; in checked studies, unresolved V genes account for under half, and no reason is known for the remainder. That table furnishes V, J and clone size, whereas the DNA furnished D and trimming. The sample table contains about 240,000 clones; only one count was recorded for approximately 83% of them. The ten largest clones add up to about 3.6% of the sample.

In this sample, this clone turned up a few times. It has no known antigen specificity. It has no much larger one-base neighbor in the sample; base qualities were not kept. Enrolling through a virtual design, the prospective study's participants ranged in age from roughly 18 to 95 years and lived across roughly 23 United States geographic areas. In the prospective study, participants were assigned to cohorts based on the clinical history participants reported in a screening survey and a study questionnaire. Exposed participants had been in contact, within 2 weeks of entering the study, with a person who had a PCR-confirmed or clinician-diagnosed case of COVID-19. Each participant in the prospective study had whole blood, serum and a nasopharyngeal or oropharyngeal swab collected by mobile phlebotomists. Additional blood draws and questionnaires over an approximately two-month period could optionally be provided by prospective study participants. Before DNA extraction, blood samples from the prospective study were shipped at room temperature or frozen.

The sequencing input was PBMCs or T cells enriched from blood (not recorded which). This receptor was identified in a middle-aged woman who had been exposed to COVID-19. The rearranged segments are TRBV15 and TRBJ2-5; 15 central nucleotides agree with TRBD2. The DNA reads as follows: TGTGCCACCAGCAGAGGGACTAGCGGGGGGGAAGAGACCCAGTACTTC. The encoded protein is CATSRGTSGGEETQYF.